This TCR beta chain was obtained from a study of blood T cells in healthy people across ages. Notes on the study in general: As age increased, TCR beta diversity per million T cells fell in a roughly linear fashion.

At least 7 million PBMCs were isolated per sample. Each sample yielded at least 6 micrograms of PBMC total RNA. This clonotype was seen a single time. Its antigen remains unknown. Using a J-beta primer mix together with a sample-barcoded 5' primer, a second PCR was run for roughly 7 to 11 cycles. The template-switch adaptor, which had 12 random nucleotides, put a tag on each cDNA molecule. A single record per CDR3 protein comes from TCRdb applying MiXCR to the 5' RACE reads. The sample lists some 800,000 distinct CDR3 sequences; roughly 44% were seen once. Input material: blood. This clonotype was sampled from a man between 60 and 75 years old in good health.

Written as DNA, the CDR3 is TGTGCCAGCAGCTTGTCGGCCGGGACAGGGGCAAATCAGCCCCAGCATTTT. Translation gives CASSLSAGTGANQPQHF. The chain employs TRBV5-5 and TRBJ1-5; 10 nucleotides match TRBD1. The CDR3 extends over 17 amino acids. Germline values: CDR1 SGHKS, CDR2 YYEKEE (reference sequence). Germline trimming cut 1 base from V and 4 bases from J; bases unmatched to any gene: 8.